This T cell receptor (beta chain) originates from a study of T cell responses to AZD1222 COVID-19 vaccine. Findings and limits, study-wide: Donors in the cohort were predominantly white British and more often female, and clonal diversity was possibly underestimated. Baseline antibody screening turned up just a handful of seropositive AZD1222 recipients.

A remark on this clone: Its specificity is not known.

Second doses that came at about 4 or about 12 weeks were put together. The CDR3 has 15 amino acids. Germline CDR1 is MGHRA and CDR2 is YSYEKL. The V and J ends lost 4 bases and 4 bases respectively, with 17 bases between them. TCRdb's copy holds only in-frame clones and misses some; the assay was immunoSEQ multiplex PCR. This sample has tens of thousands of clones, with around 90% found just once. The genes are TRBV4-1 and TRBJ2-7, with D maybe TRBD1 (7 bases). This material consisted of peripheral blood, taken 28 days after the second AZD1222 dose. The TCR originated in an adult who received the AZD1222 COVID-19 vaccine. CDR3 in amino acids: CASSPSATGRYEQYF. In nucleotides, the CDR3 is TGCGCCAGCAGCCCCTCGGCGACAGGGAGGTACGAGCAGTACTTC.